This T cell receptor beta chain appears in the sequencing data of a study of blood T cell repertoires in COVID-19. Study details: From the United States, Italy and Spain came samples of acute and convalescent COVID-19. Sources were T cells, B-cell-depleted T cells, or PBMCs; the material itself was cDNA or gDNA.

The J segment lost 8 bases and the V segment lost 7 bases, leaving 8 bases of the junction unmatched. Germline V gene lookup returns CDR1 ENHRY and CDR2 SYGVKD. The CDR3 is 13 amino acids. Per the original data handling: Cell counts per sample came from amplifying reference gene primers. Data came from immunoSEQ multiplex PCR; TCRdb stores just in-frame clones and leaves some out. V, J and clone size were drawn from that table, and D and trimming were deduced from the DNA. This table holds 15,000 or so clones, 85% to 90% found once. This clone has only one observation. The specimen was peripheral blood. This clonotype was obtained from a human donor in a cohort sampled during active COVID-19. The rearrangement joins TRBV10-3 to TRBJ2-1, with 7 bases identical to TRBD2. CDR3 loop: CAIMAGVEDEQFF. CDR3 in DNA: TGTGCCATCATGGCGGGAGTCGAGGATGAGCAGTTCTTC.